The rows below give T cell receptor beta chains drawn from one sample of a study of identical twins. TCRdb recomputed calls from the 5' RACE reads with MiXCR, one row per CDR3 protein. The table lists around 530,000 distinct CDR3 sequences, roughly 15% of them singletons, with 0.44% in the top ten. These data were also filed under a second study, of yellow fever vaccine responses in identical twins.

Specimen: CD4+ T cells sorted from blood. These receptors all come from a woman aged 18-30 years in good health. The CDR3 runs from the conserved cysteine through the conserved F or W. The D gene is left open where the match is weak. A clone size is listed for some rows: how often the clone was seen (once, few, many), or a class if it is expanded.

few,11,.,TRBJ1-5,TRBV28,CASSTNQPQHF,TGTGCCTCCTCGACGAATCAGCCCCAGCATTTT
.,14,.,TRBJ2-3,TRBV12-3/TRBV12-4,CASSQGSYTDTQYF,TGTGCCAGCAGCCAGGGCAGCTACACAGATACGCAGTATTTT
.,15,.,TRBJ2-7,TRBV11-1,CASSSLDAGRDEQYF,TGTGCCAGCAGCTCCCTAGATGCGGGAAGGGACGAGCAGTACTTC
.,14,TRBD1,TRBJ2-5,TRBV12-3/TRBV12-4,CASIPGQGAETQYF,TGTGCCAGCATCCCGGGACAGGGCGCGGAGACCCAGTACTTC
few,15,.,TRBJ2-5,TRBV21-1,CASSFQNGDVETQYF,TGTGCCAGCAGTTTTCAAAACGGGGATGTAGAGACCCAGTACTTC
.,14,TRBD1,TRBJ1-1,TRBV28,CASRRTGMNTEAFF,TGTGCCAGCAGGCGGACAGGGATGAACACTGAAGCTTTCTTT
.,16,TRBD2,TRBJ2-7,TRBV28,CASSKPHGGGPYEQYF,TGTGCCAGCAGTAAACCCCACGGGGGGGGGCCCTACGAGCAGTACTTC
.,16,.,TRBJ2-2,TRBV7-9,CASSLESGVSTGELFF,TGTGCCAGCAGCTTAGAGTCTGGGGTTAGCACCGGGGAGCTGTTTTTT
few,17,.,TRBJ2-2,TRBV10-1,CASSLNREVARTGELFF,TGCGCCAGCAGCCTGAACAGGGAGGTTGCGAGGACCGGGGAGCTGTTTTTT
.,15,TRBD1,TRBJ2-7,TRBV10-3,CAISQTGGAPYEQYF,TGTGCCATCAGTCAGACAGGGGGCGCCCCCTACGAGCAGTACTTC
.,13,.,TRBJ2-5,TRBV10-3,CAISDHLGETQYF,TGTGCCATCAGTGACCACCTAGGAGAGACCCAGTACTTC
many,13,TRBD1,TRBJ1-1,TRBV20-1,CSARDRANTEAFF,TGCAGTGCTCGGGACAGGGCGAACACTGAAGCTTTCTTT
few,15,TRBD1,TRBJ2-3,TRBV10-3,CAISEPGDRGDTQYF,TGTGCCATCAGTGAACCAGGGGACAGGGGCGATACGCAGTATTTT
.,11,.,TRBJ1-2,TRBV29-1,CSVEGRDGYTF,TGCAGCGTTGAGGGAAGGGATGGCTACACCTTC
.,13,.,TRBJ2-5,TRBV28,CASSLYFKETQYF,TGTGCCAGCAGTTTATACTTTAAAGAGACCCAGTACTTC
many,16,TRBD1,TRBJ2-3,TRBV12-3/TRBV12-4,CASSTDRPLLTDTQYF,TGTGCCAGCAGTACGGACAGGCCCTTACTCACAGATACGCAGTATTTT
few,15,.,TRBJ1-2,TRBV29-1,CSVEDRIGGWYGYTF,TGCAGCGTTGAAGATCGAATTGGGGGCTGGTATGGCTACACCTTC
few,17,TRBD1,TRBJ2-7,TRBV7-2,CASSPLKLGQGIREQYF,TGTGCCAGCAGCCCATTAAAGCTGGGACAGGGGATACGCGAGCAGTACTTC
.,17,TRBD2,TRBJ2-6,TRBV7-9,CASSPPGLPSGANVLTF,TGTGCCAGCAGTCCTCCGGGACTACCTTCTGGGGCCAACGTCCTGACTTTC
many,14,.,TRBJ1-1,TRBV6-5,CASSYGAGNTEAFF,TGTGCCAGCAGTTACGGGGCCGGGAACACTGAAGCTTTCTTT
few,15,TRBD2,TRBJ2-5,TRBV15,CATSRGTSGVETQYF,TGTGCCACCAGCCGAGGGACTAGCGGGGTCGAGACCCAGTACTTC
.,15,TRBD1,TRBJ1-6,TRBV28,CASIGTGGIYSPLHF,TGTGCCAGCATAGGGACAGGGGGCATTTATTCACCCCTCCACTTT
few,15,TRBD1,TRBJ2-3,TRBV18,CASSPTGPGTDTQYF,TGTGCCAGCTCCCCGACAGGGCCAGGCACAGATACGCAGTATTTT
few,13,TRBD2,TRBJ2-1,TRBV3-1,CASSPTTSGPQFF,TGTGCCAGCAGCCCTACGACTAGCGGCCCGCAGTTCTTC
few,13,.,TRBJ2-1,TRBV29-1,CSVLIPLASEQFF,TGCAGCGTCCTCATCCCTTTAGCCAGTGAGCAGTTCTTC
many,13,.,TRBJ2-1,TRBV10-3,CAISGTPYNEQFF,TGTGCCATCAGCGGGACACCGTACAATGAGCAGTTCTTC
.,14,.,TRBJ2-5,TRBV29-1,CSVGVLTGQGTQYF,TGCAGCGTTGGGGTATTAACAGGACAAGGCACCCAGTACTTC
.,14,.,TRBJ1-5,TRBV2,CASSAGLGNQPQHF,TGTGCCAGCAGCGCAGGGCTGGGGAATCAGCCCCAGCATTTT
.,15,TRBD2,TRBJ2-1,TRBV29-1,CSVDPLGLGKNEQFF,TGCAGCGTTGACCCATTAGGACTAGGAAAAAATGAGCAGTTCTTC
few,12,.,TRBJ1-1,TRBV25-1,CASSESALGAFF,TGTGCCAGCAGTGAATCGGCGCTTGGAGCTTTCTTT
.,11,.,TRBJ1-1,TRBV28,CASRMNREAFF,TGTGCCAGCAGAATGAATAGGGAAGCTTTCTTT
.,15,TRBD2,TRBJ2-7,TRBV5-1,CASSPSLAGSHEQYF,TGCGCCAGCAGCCCTTCGCTAGCGGGGAGTCACGAGCAGTACTTC
few,15,TRBD1,TRBJ2-5,TRBV5-1,CASSPGDRDQETQYF,TGCGCCAGCAGCCCCGGGGACAGGGATCAAGAGACCCAGTACTTC
.,13,.,TRBJ2-4,TRBV19,CASSMTAENIQYF,TGTGCCAGTAGTATGACAGCAGAAAACATTCAGTACTTC
many,16,TRBD2,TRBJ2-3,TRBV28,CASKGRTSWSSDTQYF,TGTGCCAGCAAGGGTCGGACTAGCTGGTCGTCAGATACGCAGTATTTT
many,14,.,TRBJ1-1,TRBV4-1,CASSQPDRATEAFF,TGCGCCAGCAGCCAACCGGACAGAGCCACTGAAGCTTTCTTT
.,15,.,TRBJ2-2,TRBV2,CASSERLPKGGELFF,TGTGCCAGCAGTGAAAGACTACCCAAGGGCGGGGAGCTGTTTTTT
few,14,TRBD2,TRBJ2-3,TRBV19,CASSQVRETDTQYF,TGTGCCAGTAGTCAGGTGCGGGAGACAGATACGCAGTATTTT
few,15,TRBD2,TRBJ2-5,TRBV5-1,CASSLEAGKDETQYF,TGCGCCAGCAGCTTGGAAGCGGGGAAGGACGAGACCCAGTACTTC